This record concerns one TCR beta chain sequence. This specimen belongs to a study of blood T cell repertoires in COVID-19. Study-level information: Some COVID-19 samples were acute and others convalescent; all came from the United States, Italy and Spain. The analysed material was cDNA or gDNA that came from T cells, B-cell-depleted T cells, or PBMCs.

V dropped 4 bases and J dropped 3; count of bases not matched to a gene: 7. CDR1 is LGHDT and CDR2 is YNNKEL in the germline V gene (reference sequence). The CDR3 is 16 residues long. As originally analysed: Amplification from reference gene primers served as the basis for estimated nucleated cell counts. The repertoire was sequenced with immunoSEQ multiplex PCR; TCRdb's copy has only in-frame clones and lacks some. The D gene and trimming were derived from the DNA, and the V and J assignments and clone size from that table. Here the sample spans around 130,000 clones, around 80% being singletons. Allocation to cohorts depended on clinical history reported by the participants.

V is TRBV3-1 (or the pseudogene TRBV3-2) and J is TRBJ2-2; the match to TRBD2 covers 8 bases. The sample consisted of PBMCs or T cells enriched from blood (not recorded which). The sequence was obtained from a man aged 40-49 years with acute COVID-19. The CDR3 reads CASSPARGGYTGELFF. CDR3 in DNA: TGTGCCAGCAGCCCCGCACGGGGGGGGTACACCGGGGAGCTGTTTTTT.